Below, 8 T cell receptor beta chains from the same sample are listed, as sequenced in a study of T-cell reconstitution after alpha-beta-depleted transplantation in children. Molecular barcoding with unique molecular identifiers was used for the TCRbeta library. MiXCR, run by TCRdb on the PCR reads, gives a single entry per CDR3 protein. Among approximately 350,000 distinct CDR3 sequences listed, about 14% were seen once. Sequencing used PBMCs, obtained from the stem cell graft. These receptor sequences come from a human donor who donated a stem cell graft to a child with Fanconi anemia.

The chain links TRBV12-3 or TRBV12-4 to TRBJ2-3; D gene unclear. Trimming cost V 1 base and J 8 bases, with 10 bases left between them. The CDR3 consists of 13 residues. CDR3 sequence: CASSLVWDATQYF. The CDR3 nucleotides read TGTGCCAGCAGTTTAGTGTGGGATGCTACGCAGTATTTT.

This clonotype was seen ten or more times. This chain joins TRBV4-1 and TRBJ1-5; the D is unclear. Germline CDR1 and CDR2: MGHRA and YSYEKL. This CDR3 region has 16 residues. V lost 3 bases and J lost 4, with 16 bases in between. In DNA form, the CDR3 reads TGCGCCAGCAGCCATGTCTGGGCAGAAGGGAATCAGCCCCAGCATTTT. Translation: CASSHVWAEGNQPQHF.

This clonotype has more than one count but fewer than ten. This sequence joins TRBV25-1 and TRBJ2-2; D is possibly TRBD1 (5 bases). The CDR3 is 14 residues long. Looked up from germline, CDR1 is MGHDK and CDR2 is SYGVNS. The V end lost 6 bases, the J end lost 3 bases, and 11 bases lay between the germline ends. CDR3 nucleotide sequence: TGTGCCAGCAGCCCACCCAGGGACACCGGGGAGCTGTTTTTT. Encoded protein: CASSPPRDTGELFF.

The sample holds a few counts of this clonotype. The chain couples TRBV6-2 or TRBV6-3 to TRBJ2-5; D not certain. V was clipped by 5 bases and J by 3 bases, with 10 bases between them. Germline loops: CDR1 MNHEY, CDR2 SVGEGT. The CDR3 is 13 residues long. CDR3 protein: CASSRERKETQYF. CDR3 nucleotide sequence: TGTGCCAGCAGTCGAGAAAGGAAAGAGACCCAGTACTTC.

V is TRBV20-1 and J is TRBJ1-1; D gene ambiguous. V lost 0 bases to trimming and J lost 6 bases, with 11 bases between them. The CDR3 runs 13 residues. Per germline, CDR1 DFQATT and CDR2 SNEGSKA (reference sequence). In nucleotides, the CDR3 is TGCAGTGCTAGAGATTGGGGTATGGCTGAAGCTTTCTTT. Protein sequence: CSARDWGMAEAFF.

This clonotype was recorded a few times. This sequence joins TRBV5-1 and TRBJ1-2; 7 positions match TRBD1. Trimming cost V 5 bases and J 6 bases; bases outside gene matches: 7. The CDR3 covers 13 residues. Germline V lookup: CDR1 SGHRS, CDR2 YFSETQ. The CDR3 nucleotides are TGCGCCAGCAGACCCCAGGGGGAAGATGGCTACACCTTC. It yields the protein CASRPQGEDGYTF.

V and J are TRBV2 and TRBJ2-1; D possibly corresponds to TRBD1 (6 bases). The CDR3 is made up of 14 amino acids. Trimming removed 7 bases from V and 1 base from J, with 11 bases in between. Germline CDR1 SNHLY, CDR2 FYNNEI. This chain's CDR3 is CASTGTPSYNEQFF. The CDR3 DNA follows: TGTGCCAGCACGGGGACACCATCCTACAATGAGCAGTTCTTC.

The chain links TRBV29-1 to TRBJ1-2; a possible D gene is TRBD1 (6 bases). The CDR3 sequence is 13 residues long. The V end lost 3 bases, the J end lost 4 bases, and 12 bases lay between the germline ends. Per the germline V gene, CDR1 is SQVTM and CDR2 is ANQGSEA. In nucleotides, the CDR3 is TGCAGCGTTGAGGGCAGGGGCGGCTATGGCTACACCTTC. Translating it yields CSVEGRGGYGYTF.